This TCR beta chain was captured in a study of blood T cell repertoires in COVID-19. Study context: From the United States, Italy and Spain came samples of acute and convalescent COVID-19. Sources were T cells, B-cell-depleted T cells, or PBMCs; the material itself was cDNA or gDNA.

Original analysis: Estimated nucleated cell counts came from reference gene primer amplification. Method: immunoSEQ multiplex PCR; TCRdb's copy keeps in-frame clones and lacks some. For V, J and clone size, that table is used; D and trimming come from the DNA. The sample records thousands of clones, 70% to 90% being singletons. The CDR3 has 15 amino acids. V lost 8 bases and J lost 0; bases outside the gene matches: 7. Germline loops: CDR1 LNHDA, CDR2 SQIVND (reference sequence). Input material: peripheral blood. The chain employs TRBV19 and TRBJ2-1; 7 positions match TRBD2. The source of this sequence is a human donor in a cohort sampled during active COVID-19. The CDR3 is CASSVLALSYNEQFF. The DNA of the CDR3 is TGTGCCAGTTCGGTACTAGCGCTCTCCTACAATGAGCAGTTCTTC.